The 20 T cell receptor beta chains below come from one sample, sequenced in a study of identical twins. TCRdb re-derived calls from the 5' RACE reads in MiXCR, one entry per CDR3 protein. This table has roughly 1.6 million distinct CDR3 sequences, under 35% appearing once. Material for sequencing was cord blood. These receptors were obtained from a newborn girl in good health.

The V gene is TRBV15, the J gene TRBJ1-2; TRBD1 is a possible D gene (6 bases). V shed 4 bases and J shed 8 bases, with 20 bases lying between them. Germline V gives CDR1 LNHNV, CDR2 YYDKDF (reference sequence). This CDR3 region has 15 residues. In DNA, the CDR3 is TGTGCCACCAGCATCCCCGGAGGACAGTATCCGGGCTACACCTTC. Protein sequence: CATSIPGGQYPGYTF.

This clonotype was seen a handful of times. This chain joins TRBV27 and TRBJ2-4; 8 bases match TRBD1. The J call may not be correct, given that the DNA end is closer to TRBJ2-7. This CDR3 spans 16 amino acids. Germline lookup yields CDR1 MNHEY and CDR2 SMNVEV (reference sequence). CDR3 loop: CASSLLGPGGWYEQYF. The CDR3 DNA sequence: TGTGCCAGCAGTTTACTCGGGCCAGGGGGCTGGTACGAGCAGTACTTC.

This clonotype has a handful of counts. The V and J genes are TRBV28 and TRBJ2-5; the D is unclear. CDR3 length: 15 amino acids. V lost 3 bases and J 3 bases, leaving 14 bases between the germline ends. Germline V gene lookup returns CDR1 MDHEN and CDR2 SYDVKM. CDR3: CASSFRQFVKETQYF. The CDR3 coding sequence is TGTGCCAGCAGTTTCCGGCAGTTCGTTAAAGAGACCCAGTACTTC.

The chain carries TRBV4-2 and TRBJ2-3; D perhaps matches TRBD1 (5 bases). V lost 4 bases and J 2 bases, leaving 10 bases between the germline ends. The CDR3 covers 14 residues. In germline, CDR1 is LGHNA, CDR2 YNFKEQ. CDR3 amino acids: CASSPRAITDTQYF. DNA for the CDR3: TGTGCCAGCAGCCCCAGGGCCATCACAGATACGCAGTATTTT.

The rearrangement uses TRBV6-1 and TRBJ2-1; 13 bases are shared with TRBD2. Unmatched junction bases numbered 5, after V lost 7 bases and J lost 8 bases. CDR3 length: 14 residues. Germline CDR1 is MNHNS and CDR2 is SASEGT. CDR3 amino acids: CASKLAGGSYEQFF. The DNA for the CDR3 is TGTGCCAGCAAACTAGCGGGAGGGAGCTATGAGCAGTTCTTC.

The chain employs TRBV5-1 and TRBJ2-6, with 7 bases fitting TRBD1. Germline lookup yields CDR1 SGHRS and CDR2 YFSETQ. The ends lost 1 base at V and 0 bases at J; junction bases unmatched: 7. The CDR3 totals 18 residues. The CDR3 here is CASSLRTGDLSGANVLTF. As DNA, the CDR3 is TGCGCCAGCAGCTTGAGGACAGGCGATCTCTCTGGGGCCAACGTCCTGACTTTC.

The chain recombines TRBV29-1 with TRBJ1-1, with 7 positions matching TRBD1. Germline CDR1 SQVTM, CDR2 ANQGSEA. CDR3 length equals 12 residues. With V trimmed by 7 bases and J by 4 bases, 6 bases remained unmatched. CDR3 in amino acids: CSASTGTTEAFF. The CDR3 nucleotides are TGCAGCGCCTCGACAGGGACCACTGAAGCTTTCTTT.

V gene TRBV5-1 combines with J gene TRBJ1-5; a weak D match, TRBD1 (5 bases). V was trimmed by 0 bases and J by 5 bases, leaving 12 bases between them. Germline CDR1 SGHRS, CDR2 YFSETQ. The CDR3 covers 15 residues. CDR3 nucleotide sequence: TGCGCCAGCAGCTTGGGCCCCAGGGCAGATCAGCCCCAGCATTTT. Its translation is CASSLGPRADQPQHF. Using reference TRBV5-1 and TRBJ1-5 for the parts outside the CDR3, the full variable domain is KAGVTQTPRYLIKTRGQQVTLSCSPISGHRSVSWYQQTPGQGLQFLFEYFSETQRNKGNFPGRFSGRQFSNSRSEMNVSTLELGDSALYLCASSLGPRADQPQHFGDGTRLSIL.

The chain uses TRBV28 and TRBJ1-6; D may be TRBD1 (5 bases). V was cut by 3 bases and J by 8 bases, with 17 bases left in between. Germline V gives CDR1 MDHEN, CDR2 SYDVKM. This CDR3 spans 16 amino acids. DNA for the CDR3: TGTGCCAGCAGTTTGCCCGGGACCTCTACCGATTCACCCCTCCACTTT. Translating gives CASSLPGTSTDSPLHF.

This clonotype has just a few counts. V gene TRBV7-2 combines with J gene TRBJ2-5; D perhaps matches TRBD2 (6 bases). The CDR3 totals 16 residues. V was cut by 0 bases and J by 4 bases, with 15 bases left in between. Germline V lookup: CDR1 SGHTA, CDR2 FQGNSA. CDR3 DNA sequence: TGTGCCAGCAGCTTAGCGCTTCGGAGGGCGGGAGAGACCCAGTACTTC. Translated, it gives CASSLALRRAGETQYF.

This clonotype was counted ten times or more. The CDR3 bases are TGTGCCAGCAGCCCCGGACAGGGCTCCTACAATGAGCAGTTCTTC. This sequence encodes CASSPGQGSYNEQFF. The chain recombines TRBV3-1 with TRBJ2-1, with 8 bases aligning to TRBD1. Germline V gene sequence: CDR1 LGHDT, CDR2 YNNKEL (reference sequence). V lost 4 bases and J lost 0; bases outside the gene matches: 2. This CDR3 has 15 residues.

The V gene is TRBV29-1, the J gene TRBJ2-3, with 11 bases fitting TRBD1. The ends lost 4 bases at V and 2 bases at J; junction bases unmatched: 5. Looked up from germline, CDR1 is SQVTM and CDR2 is ANQGSEA. The CDR3 runs to 15 residues. CDR3 DNA sequence: TGCAGCGTTGTAAGGACAGGGGGCATCACAGATACGCAGTATTTT. It is translated as CSVVRTGGITDTQYF.

CDR3 sequence reads: CSAREGGLCTF. CDR3 DNA: TGCAGTGCTAGAGAGGGAGGGCTATGCACCTTC. This rearrangement joins TRBV20-1 to TRBJ1-2, with unresolved D. Germline lookup yields CDR1 DFQATT and CDR2 SNEGSKA (reference sequence). V was trimmed by 0 bases and J by 13 bases, leaving 12 bases between them. The CDR3 runs 11 residues.

The V and J genes are TRBV20-1 and TRBJ1-4; 9 nucleotides align to TRBD1. The J segment lost 7 bases and the V segment lost 5 bases, leaving 2 bases of the junction unmatched. CDR3 length: 12 amino acids. From germline, CDR1 is DFQATT and CDR2 SNEGSKA (reference sequence). Here the CDR3 DNA reads TGCAGTGCTTCGACAGGGGGTGAAAAACTGTTTTTT. Amino acids: CSASTGGEKLFF.

This clonotype was seen only a few times. The genes are TRBV20-1 and TRBJ1-4; D unclear. The CDR3 is 16 amino acids. Trimming removed 0 bases at V and 1 base at J, with 12 bases between. Germline values: CDR1 DFQATT, CDR2 SNEGSKA (reference sequence). The CDR3 DNA reads as TGCAGTGCTAGAGAAATATCGGGGAGAACTAATGAAAAACTGTTTTTT. This sequence encodes CSAREISGRTNEKLFF.

The chain links TRBV9 to TRBJ1-2; the match to TRBD1 covers 8 bases. J lost 6 bases, V lost 1 base, and 2 bases had no gene match. Germline assignment: CDR1 SGDLS and CDR2 YYNGEE. The CDR3 extends over 13 amino acids. The CDR3 reads CASSVQGAHGYTF. The CDR3 coding sequence is TGTGCCAGCAGCGTACAGGGGGCGCATGGCTACACCTTC. Supplemented by reference TRBV9 and TRBJ1-2, the full variable domain reads DSGVTQTPKHLITATGQRVTLRCSPRSGDLSVYWYQQSLDQGLQFLIQYYNGEERAKGNILERFSAQQFPDLHSELNLSSLELGDSALYFCASSVQGAHGYTFGSGTRLTVV.

The chain recombines TRBV18 with TRBJ2-7; D perhaps matches TRBD2 (5 bases). CDR1 is KGHSH and CDR2 is LQKENI in the germline V gene. The CDR3 consists of 16 residues. Trimming left V 5 bases short and J 0 bases short, with 17 bases between. The CDR3 nucleotides are TGTGCCAGCTCATTAGAATCGGGATTCAGCTCCTACGAGCAGTACTTC. Amino acid sequence: CASSLESGFSSYEQYF.

The gene calls are TRBV4-2 and TRBJ2-3, with 8 nucleotides matching TRBD2. Looked up from germline, CDR1 is LGHNA and CDR2 is YNFKEQ. The CDR3 loop spans 17 amino acids. Losses at the gene ends were 3 bases for V and 4 bases for J; bases not matched to a gene: 12. CDR3 sequence (DNA): TGTGCCAGCAGCCACATCGTAATAGCTAGCGGGCCAGATACGCAGTATTTT. Protein product: CASSHIVIASGPDTQYF.

This clonotype has just one count. CDR3 sequence reads: CASSYFAGTSGYNEQFF. The CDR3 region has the DNA TGTGCCAGCAGTTACTTTGCCGGGACTAGCGGCTACAATGAGCAGTTCTTC. The chain links TRBV6-5 to TRBJ2-1; 11 bases align to TRBD2. The junction had 5 bases not matched to a gene; V was cut back by 1 base and J by 3 bases. The germline V gene has CDR1 MNHEY and CDR2 SVGAGI. CDR3 length equals 17 residues.

This chain connects TRBV3-1 to TRBJ2-7; maybe TRBD1 (7 bases). The germline gives CDR1 LGHDT, CDR2 YNNKEL (reference sequence). Trimming took 1 base from V and 7 from J, leaving 17 bases between them. The CDR3 sequence is 15 residues long. CDR3 amino acids: CASSQGPGGINEQYF. For the CDR3, the DNA is TGTGCCAGCAGCCAAGGGCCAGGGGGGATCAATGAGCAGTACTTC.